Sequencing of this TCR beta chain was carried out in a study of metastatic and nonmetastatic thyroid tumors. Study-level information: Repertoires of blood and of tissue (tumor or nodule) from malignant and benign thyroid patients were compared. The study's findings and limits: Reports indicated that malignant thyroid tumors showed significantly higher TCR beta diversity than benign nodules did, in blood and tumor.

With MiXCR, TCRdb called clones anew from the PCR reads. The table lists roughly 81,000 clones, around 9.2% of them singletons. This clone was detected ten times or more. As yet, its antigen is unknown. Every patient was untreated before thyroid surgery. Looked up from germline, CDR1 is KGHDR and CDR2 is SFDVKD. There are 13 residues in the CDR3. V lost 3 bases to trimming and J lost 2 bases, with 4 bases between them. Sequencing was carried out using blood. The J gene is TRBJ1-5, the V gene TRBV24-1; D gene uncertain. The TCR originated in a female donor with papillary thyroid cancer or a benign thyroid nodule (not recorded which). Some clones in this sample may be carry-over from other donors' samples. The chain's CDR3 is CATSDGGNQPQHF. The CDR3 DNA is TGTGCCACCAGTGATGGGGGCAATCAGCCCCAGCATTTT.